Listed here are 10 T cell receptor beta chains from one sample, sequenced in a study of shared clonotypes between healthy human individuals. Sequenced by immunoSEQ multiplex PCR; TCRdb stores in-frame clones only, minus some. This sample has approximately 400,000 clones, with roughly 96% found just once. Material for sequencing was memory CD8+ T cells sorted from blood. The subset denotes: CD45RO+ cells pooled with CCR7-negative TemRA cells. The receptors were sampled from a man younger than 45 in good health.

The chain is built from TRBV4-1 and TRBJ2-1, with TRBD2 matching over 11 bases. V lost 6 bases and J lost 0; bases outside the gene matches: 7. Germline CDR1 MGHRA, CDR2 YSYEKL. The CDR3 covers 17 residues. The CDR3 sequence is CASSPKTSGNSYNEQFF. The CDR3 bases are TGCGCCAGCAGTCCGAAGACTAGCGGGAACTCCTACAATGAGCAGTTCTTC.

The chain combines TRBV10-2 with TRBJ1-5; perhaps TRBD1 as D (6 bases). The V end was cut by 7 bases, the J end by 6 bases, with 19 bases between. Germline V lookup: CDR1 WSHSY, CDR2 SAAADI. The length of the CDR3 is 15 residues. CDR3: CASKGGALNGQPQHF. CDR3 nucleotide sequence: TGCGCCAGCAAAGGGGGAGCCCTCAATGGTCAGCCCCAGCATTTT.

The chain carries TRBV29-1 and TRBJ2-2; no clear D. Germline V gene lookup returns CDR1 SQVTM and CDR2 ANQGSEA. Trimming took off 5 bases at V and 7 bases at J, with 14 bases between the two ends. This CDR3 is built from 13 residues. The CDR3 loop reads CSVSYSVYGELFF. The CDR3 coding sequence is TGCAGCGTTTCATACTCGGTTTACGGGGAGCTGTTTTTT.

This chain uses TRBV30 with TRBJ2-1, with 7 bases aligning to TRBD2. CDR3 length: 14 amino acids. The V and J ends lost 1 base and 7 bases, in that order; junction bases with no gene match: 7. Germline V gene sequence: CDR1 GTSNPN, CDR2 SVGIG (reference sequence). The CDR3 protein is CAWSGGGRGNEQFF. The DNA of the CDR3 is TGTGCCTGGAGTGGCGGCGGGAGAGGGAATGAGCAGTTCTTC.

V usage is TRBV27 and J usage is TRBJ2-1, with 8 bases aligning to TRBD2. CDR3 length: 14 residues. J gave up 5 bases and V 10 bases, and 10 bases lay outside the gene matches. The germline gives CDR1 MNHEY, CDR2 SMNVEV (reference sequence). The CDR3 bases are TGTGCCACCAGATTCGGGGGACTAGACAATGAGCAGTTCTTC. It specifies CATRFGGLDNEQFF.

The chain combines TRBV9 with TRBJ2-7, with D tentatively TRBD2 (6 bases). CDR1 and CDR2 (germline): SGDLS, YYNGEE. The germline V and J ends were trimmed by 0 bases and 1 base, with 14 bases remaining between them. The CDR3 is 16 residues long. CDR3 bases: TGTGCCAGCAGCGTAGGGTGGGCTAGCGCTTCCTACGAGCAGTACTTC. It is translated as CASSVGWASASYEQYF.

The CDR3 region is CASLRTGTSYEQYF. CDR3 in DNA: TGCGCCAGCCTACGGACAGGGACGTCCTACGAGCAGTACTTC. V gene TRBV4-1 combines with J gene TRBJ2-7; 8 positions agree with TRBD1. J gave up 1 base and V 8 bases, and 7 bases lay outside the gene matches. Germline V gene lookup returns CDR1 MGHRA and CDR2 YSYEKL. The CDR3 is 14 amino acids.

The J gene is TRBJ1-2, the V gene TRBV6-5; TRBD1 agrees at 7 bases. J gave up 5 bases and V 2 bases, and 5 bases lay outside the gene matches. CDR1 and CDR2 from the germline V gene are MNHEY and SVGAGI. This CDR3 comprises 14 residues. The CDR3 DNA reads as TGTGCCAGCAGTTACGACCTACAGGGGTATGGCTACACCTTC. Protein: CASSYDLQGYGYTF.

This CDR3 reads CASSTTDTQYF. CDR3 DNA sequence: TGCGCCAGCAGTACCACAGATACGCAGTATTTT. The chain carries TRBV5-1 and TRBJ2-3, with unresolved D. The CDR3 contains 11 residues. The V gene lost 5 bases and the J gene lost 2 bases, with 3 bases spanning the gap. Germline V gene lookup returns CDR1 SGHRS and CDR2 YFSETQ.

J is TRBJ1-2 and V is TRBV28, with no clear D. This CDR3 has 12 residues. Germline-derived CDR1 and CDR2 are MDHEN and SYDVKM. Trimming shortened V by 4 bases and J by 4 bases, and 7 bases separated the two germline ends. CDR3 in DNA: TGTGCCAGCAGTTCCAGCACCTATGGCTACACCTTC. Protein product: CASSSSTYGYTF.